Listed below are T cell receptor beta chains from one sample, sequenced in a study of PD-1 blockade in mismatch repair-deficient tumors. Assay: immunoSEQ multiplex PCR; the TCRdb copy retains only in-frame clones and omits some. The profile shows about 100,000 clones, 70% to 85% of them singletons. The source was peripheral blood, collected roughly 35 weeks after starting pembrolizumab. These receptors were taken from an adult with mismatch repair-deficient cancer. CDR3s include the opening cysteine and the closing phenylalanine or tryptophan. A D gene is named only where the DNA matches it firmly. Clone size is stated in some rows and not others, as once, few, many or a class when expanded.

. . TRBJ1-3 TRBV11-1 TGTGCCAGCAGGACATTAGAGGAAAACACCATATATTTT CASRTLEENTIYF
. . TRBJ2-1 TRBV10-3 TGTGCCATCAGTGAGGTGCCCCATGAGCAGTTCTTC CAISEVPHEQFF
TRBD2 . TRBJ2-3 TRBV29-1 TGCAGCGCCCAGCGGGAGGGCACAGATACGCAGTATTTT CSAQREGTDTQYF
TRBD1 . TRBJ2-3 TRBV4-2 TGTGCCAGCAGCCAAGATAAGGACAGGTCCCTCACAGATACGCAGTATTTT CASSQDKDRSLTDTQYF
. . TRBJ2-5 TRBV7-2 TGTGCCAGCAGCTCGTGGGGGGCTGGAGAGACCCAGTACTTC CASSSWGAGETQYF
. . TRBJ2-1 TRBV19 TGTGCCAGTAGTAAGAAGGCGCTGGTCAATGAGCAGTTCTTC CASSKKALVNEQFF
. . TRBJ2-1 TRBV4-1 TGCGCCAGCAGCCAGGAGCCGGGACATAGCTCCTACAATGAGCAGTTCTTC CASSQEPGHSSYNEQFF
TRBD1 . TRBJ1-1 TRBV12-5 TGTGCTAGTGGTTTGGCCTCAGGGGGCGAGGCTTTCTTT CASGLASGGEAFF
TRBD1 . TRBJ2-1 TRBV30 TGTGCCTGGAGCCTAGGGGACAGTACCTACAATGAGCAGTTCTTC CAWSLGDSTYNEQFF
. . TRBJ1-1 TRBV5-1 TGCGCCAGCAGCTTCTCGGCAGGGCTGGACACTGAAGCTTTCTTT CASSFSAGLDTEAFF
. few TRBJ1-5 TRBV29-1 TGCAGCGTGGCTGACACGAATCAGCCCCAGCATTTT CSVADTNQPQHF
. . TRBJ1-5 TRBV7-2 TGTGCCAGCAGCTTGGGGGGTGCTCAGCCCCAGCATTTT CASSLGGAQPQHF
. . TRBJ2-1 TRBV9 TGTGCCAGCGGGGACTCCTACAATGAGCAGTTCTTC CASGDSYNEQFF
TRBD1 . TRBJ2-3 TRBV16 TGTGCCAGCAGCCCACACAGGGGGAACACAGATACGCAGTATTTT CASSPHRGNTDTQYF
. few TRBJ2-1 TRBV16 TGTGCCAGCAGCCCCCTCGGGAATGAGCAGTTCTTC CASSPLGNEQFF
. once TRBJ2-2 TRBV4-2 TGTGCCAGCAGCCAAGATGGACAGAACACCGGGGAGCTGTTTTTT CASSQDGQNTGELFF
TRBD1 . TRBJ2-2 TRBV7-9 TGTGCCAGCAGCCCAGGGGGCAGTACCGGGGAGCTGTTTTTT CASSPGGSTGELFF
. . TRBJ1-5 TRBV6-6 TGTGCCAGCAGGTTTAGAATGGATCAGCCCCAGCATTTT CASRFRMDQPQHF
TRBD1 . TRBJ1-2 TRBV5-1 TGCGCCAGCAGCTTGGGGACAGGGGTGAGTGGCTACACCTTC CASSLGTGVSGYTF
TRBD1 . TRBJ2-3 TRBV18 TGTGCCAGCTCACGGACAGGGGGAGCAGATACGCAGTATTTT CASSRTGGADTQYF
. . TRBJ1-4 TRBV28 TGTGCCAGCTCGCTCCAGTGGGAAAAACTGTTTTTT CASSLQWEKLFF
TRBD1 few TRBJ1-2 TRBV7-2 TGTGCCAGCAGCATAAGGACAGGGGGCATGGGCTACACCTTC CASSIRTGGMGYTF
. few TRBJ2-2 TRBV7-9 TGTGCCAACCACAGGGAGAACACCGGGGAGCTGTTTTTT CANHRENTGELFF
TRBD1 . TRBJ2-1 TRBV6-6 TGTGCCAGCAGTTTTGGGACAGGGGACTACAATGAGCAGTTCTTC CASSFGTGDYNEQFF
TRBD1 . TRBJ1-1 TRBV6-1 TGTGCCAGCAGTGAAGGAGGGACAGGGAGCACTGAAGCTTTCTTT CASSEGGTGSTEAFF
TRBD2 . TRBJ2-1 TRBV9 TGTGCCAGCAGCGCATTCGGGACTAGCGGAAATGAGCAGTTCTTC CASSAFGTSGNEQFF
. . TRBJ1-1 TRBV5-4 TGTGCCAGCAGCTCGGAAACAGGGGAAGCTTTCTTT CASSSETGEAFF
TRBD2 few TRBJ2-7 TRBV5-4 TGTGCCAGCAGCCCGGCGGGGGGAGCGGGAATTGTCTACGAGCAGTACTTC CASSPAGGAGIVYEQYF
TRBD2 . TRBJ2-7 TRBV18 TGTGCCAGCTCACCGAGCGGGGAAAGCTCCTACGAGCAGTACTTC CASSPSGESSYEQYF
. . TRBJ2-7 TRBV9 TGTGCCAGCAGCGTAGGACAAAATAGCGAGCAGTACTTC CASSVGQNSEQYF
TRBD2 . TRBJ2-1 TRBV29-1 TGCAGCGTTGAAGAACAGCAAGCGGGAGAGTTTGAGCAGTTCTTC CSVEEQQAGEFEQFF
. . TRBJ2-3 TRBV27 TGTGCCAGCAGTTTGGGAGGCGGCGCAGATACGCAGTATTTT CASSLGGGADTQYF
TRBD2 . TRBJ2-1 TRBV4-2 TGTGCCAGCAGCCAAGAATGGTCTCGGGGCGGGAGGGCCACCGATGAGCAGTTCTTC CASSQEWSRGGRATDEQFF
. . TRBJ1-3 TRBV7-2 TGTGCCAGCAGCACAACAGGGTCCTACTCTGGAAACACCATATATTTT CASSTTGSYSGNTIYF
. medium-sized TRBJ2-1 TRBV11-3 TGTGCCAGCAGCGGGGGGTCAAACAATGAGCAGTTCTTC CASSGGSNNEQFF
. once TRBJ1-3 TRBV6-1 TGTGCCAGCACTACAGATTCTGGAAACACCATATATTTT CASTTDSGNTIYF
. . TRBJ2-1 TRBV9 TGTGCCAGCAGCGTATACGGCGGGGACAATGAGCAGTTCTTC CASSVYGGDNEQFF
TRBD2 once TRBJ2-2 TRBV4-1 TGCGCCAGCAGCCAACTAGAGACTAGCGTGTACACCGGGGAGCTGTTTTTT CASSQLETSVYTGELFF
TRBD1 . TRBJ2-2 TRBV30 TGTGCCTGGGGTCGACAGGGTCGCGAGCTGTTTTTT CAWGRQGRELFF
. . TRBJ1-1 TRBV5-4 TGTGCCAGCAGCTTGGCTTATCGGGGGTCCACTGAAGCTTTCTTT CASSLAYRGSTEAFF
. . TRBJ2-1 TRBV27 TGTGCCAGCAGTTTAGAAGGGCGGGTTTACAATGAGCAGTTCTTC CASSLEGRVYNEQFF
. . TRBJ2-7 TRBV7-7 TGTGCTAGCAGCTTAGGACCTGCTAGCCACGAGCAGTACTTC CASSLGPASHEQYF
. . TRBJ1-1 TRBV11-3 TGTGCCAGCAGCTTAGGGGCCAACACTGAAGCTTTCTTT CASSLGANTEAFF
. . TRBJ1-4 TRBV29-1 TGCAGCGTTGATTTCGGGACATGGGGTGAAAAACTGTTTTTT CSVDFGTWGEKLFF
. . TRBJ1-3 TRBV5-1 TGCGCCAGCAGCTTGGAGGGCCTCAGCTCTGGAAACACCATATATTTT CASSLEGLSSGNTIYF
TRBD2 . TRBJ2-1 TRBV11-3 TGTGCCAGCAGCCCGCTAGCGGGAGTCTACAATGAGCAGTTCTTC CASSPLAGVYNEQFF
. . TRBJ2-1 TRBV29-1 TGCAGCGTTGAATTGGGGCCCGGGACCTACAATGAGCAGTTCTTC CSVELGPGTYNEQFF
. . TRBJ2-7 TRBV6-6 TGTGCCAGCAAGAACAGGGCCTCCTACGAGCAGTACTTC CASKNRASYEQYF
TRBD1 . TRBJ1-2 TRBV7-8 TGTGCCAGCAGCTTGGCGGGACAGGGAAGCTATGGCTACACCTTC CASSLAGQGSYGYTF
TRBD1 . TRBJ1-1 TRBV10-1 TGCGCCAGCAGACCTGGGGGACAGGGGAACACTGAAGCTTTCTTT CASRPGGQGNTEAFF
TRBD2 . TRBJ2-1 TRBV7-3 TGTGCCAGCAGCACCCCACTAGCGAATGAGCAGTTCTTC CASSTPLANEQFF
TRBD1 few TRBJ1-2 TRBV2 TGTGCCAGCAGTGAAGACAGGGGACACTATGGCTACACCTTC CASSEDRGHYGYTF